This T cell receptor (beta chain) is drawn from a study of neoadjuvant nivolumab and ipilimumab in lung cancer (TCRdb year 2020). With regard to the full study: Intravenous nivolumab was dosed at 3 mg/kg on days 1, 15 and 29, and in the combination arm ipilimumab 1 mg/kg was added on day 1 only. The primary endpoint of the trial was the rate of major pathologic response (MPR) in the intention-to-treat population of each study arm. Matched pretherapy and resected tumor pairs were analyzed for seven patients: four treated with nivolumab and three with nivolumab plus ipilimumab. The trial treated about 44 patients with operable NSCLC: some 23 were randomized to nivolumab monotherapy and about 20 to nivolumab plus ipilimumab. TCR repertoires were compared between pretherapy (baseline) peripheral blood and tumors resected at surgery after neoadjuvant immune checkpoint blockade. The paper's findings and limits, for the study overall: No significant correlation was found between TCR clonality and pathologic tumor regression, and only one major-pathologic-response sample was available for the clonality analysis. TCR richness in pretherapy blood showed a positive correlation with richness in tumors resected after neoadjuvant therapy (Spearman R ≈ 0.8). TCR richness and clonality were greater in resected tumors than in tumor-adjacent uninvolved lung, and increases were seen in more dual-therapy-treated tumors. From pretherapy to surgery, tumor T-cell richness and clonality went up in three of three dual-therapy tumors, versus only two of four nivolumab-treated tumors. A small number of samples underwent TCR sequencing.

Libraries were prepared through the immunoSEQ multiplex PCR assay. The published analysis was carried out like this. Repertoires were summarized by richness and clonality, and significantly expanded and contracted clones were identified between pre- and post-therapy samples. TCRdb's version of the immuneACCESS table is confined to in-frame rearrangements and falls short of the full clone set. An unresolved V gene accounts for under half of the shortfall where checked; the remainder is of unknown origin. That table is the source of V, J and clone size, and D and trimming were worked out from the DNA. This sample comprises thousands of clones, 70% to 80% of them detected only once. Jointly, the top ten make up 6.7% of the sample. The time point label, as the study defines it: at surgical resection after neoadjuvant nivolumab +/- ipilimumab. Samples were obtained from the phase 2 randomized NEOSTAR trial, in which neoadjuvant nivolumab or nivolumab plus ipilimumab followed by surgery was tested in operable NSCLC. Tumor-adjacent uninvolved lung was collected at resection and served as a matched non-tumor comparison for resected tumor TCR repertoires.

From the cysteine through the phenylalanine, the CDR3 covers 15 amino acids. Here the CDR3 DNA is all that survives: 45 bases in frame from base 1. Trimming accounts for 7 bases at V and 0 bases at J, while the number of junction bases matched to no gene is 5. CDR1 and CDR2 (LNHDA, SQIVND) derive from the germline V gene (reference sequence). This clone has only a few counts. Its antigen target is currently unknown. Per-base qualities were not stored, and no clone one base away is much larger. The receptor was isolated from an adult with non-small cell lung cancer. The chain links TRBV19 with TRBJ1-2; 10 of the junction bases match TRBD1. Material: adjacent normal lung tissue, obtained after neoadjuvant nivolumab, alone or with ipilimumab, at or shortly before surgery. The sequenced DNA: TGTGCCAGTACCCGGGACAGGGGACCTAACTATGGCTACACCTTC. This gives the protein CASTRDRGPNYGYTF.